These 30 T cell receptor beta chains came from one sample sequenced in a study of T cell responses to AZD1222 COVID-19 vaccine. Profiled with immunoSEQ multiplex PCR; TCRdb holds only in-frame clones, not every one. The sample lists approximately 84,000 clones, around 90% occurring once. Material: peripheral blood, obtained on day 0 of AZD1222 vaccination. The receptors stem from an adult in good health.

The chain carries TRBV10-3 and TRBJ2-7, with 7 positions matching TRBD1. The trim removed 4 bases at V and 7 bases at J, leaving 7 bases unmatched. CDR3 length: 13 residues. The germline gives CDR1 ENHRY, CDR2 SYGVKD. This CDR3 is CAISVQTGDEQYF. The CDR3 DNA is TGTGCCATCAGTGTCCAAACAGGGGATGAGCAGTACTTC.

This chain connects TRBV9 to TRBJ1-2; 7 nucleotides line up with TRBD1. With V trimmed by 0 bases and J by 9 bases, 14 bases remained unmatched. CDR3 length: 16 amino acids. CDR1 is SGDLS, CDR2 YYNGEE, per germline. The CDR3 region is CASSVGGQAAHLSYTF. CDR3 coding DNA: TGTGCCAGCAGCGTAGGAGGACAGGCCGCCCATCTCAGCTACACCTTC.

This chain joins TRBV13 and TRBJ2-7; D not resolved. CDR3 size: 12 residues. V gave up 8 bases and J gave up 4 bases, with 12 bases separating them. The germline V gene has CDR1 PRHDT and CDR2 FYEKMQ (reference sequence). DNA for the CDR3: TGTGCCAGCGGACCTACGGTTTACGAGCAGTACTTC. Its protein product is CASGPTVYEQYF.

J is TRBJ1-4 and V is TRBV6-1, with unresolved D. Germline V CDR1 and CDR2: MNHNS, SASEGT. The V end lost 1 base, the J end lost 1 base, and 4 bases lay between the germline ends. This CDR3 contains 14 residues. The CDR3 protein is CASSEGITNEKLFF. The CDR3 DNA follows: TGTGCCAGCAGTGAAGGAATAACTAATGAAAAACTGTTTTTT.

The chain combines TRBV19 with TRBJ2-2; TRBD1 aligns across 10 bases. There are 15 residues in the CDR3. V shed 3 bases and J 5 bases; nucleotides not matched to a gene: 3. Germline-derived CDR1 and CDR2 are LNHDA and SQIVND (reference sequence). CDR3 region: CASSISGQGTGELFF. CDR3 coding DNA: TGTGCCAGTAGTATCTCGGGACAGGGGACCGGGGAGCTGTTTTTT. Combining the CDR3 with reference TRBV19 and TRBJ2-2 gives the whole variable domain DGGITQSPKYLFRKEGQNVTLSCEQNLNHDAMYWYRQDPGQGLRLIYYSQIVNDFQKGDIAEGYSVSREKKESFPLTVTSAQKNPTAFYLCASSISGQGTGELFFGEGSRLTVL.

This rearrangement joins TRBV5-1 to TRBJ1-1, with D perhaps matching TRBD1 (6 bases). The V gene lost 7 bases and the J gene lost 1 base, with 17 bases spanning the gap. The CDR3 loop spans 15 amino acids. CDR1 is SGHRS and CDR2 is YFSETQ in the germline V gene. This CDR3 reads CASVLSGAGNTEAFF. In DNA form, the CDR3 reads TGCGCCAGCGTTCTATCAGGGGCAGGGAACACTGAAGCTTTCTTT.

The chain links TRBV19 to TRBJ2-4, with 10 positions matching TRBD1. Germline V gene lookup returns CDR1 LNHDA and CDR2 SQIVND (reference sequence). After removal of 5 bases from V and 6 bases from J, the junction contained 10 bases not matched to a gene. This CDR3 is built from 16 residues. The CDR3 loop is CASSSAMGDRGNIQYF. The CDR3, as DNA: TGTGCCAGTAGTTCCGCTATGGGGGACAGGGGAAACATTCAGTACTTC. The full variable domain, completed using reference TRBV19 and TRBJ2-4, is DGGITQSPKYLFRKEGQNVTLSCEQNLNHDAMYWYRQDPGQGLRLIYYSQIVNDFQKGDIAEGYSVSREKKESFPLTVTSAQKNPTAFYLCASSSAMGDRGNIQYFGAGTRLSVL.

J is TRBJ2-1 and V is TRBV30; TRBD2 matches 7 bases. Germline CDR1 reads GTSNPN; CDR2 reads SVGIG (reference sequence). CDR3 size: 15 residues. V was pared by 3 bases and J by 2 bases, with 7 bases of the junction left unmatched. CDR3 sequence: CAWREFSGAYNEQFF. The DNA of the CDR3 is TGTGCCTGGAGGGAATTCAGCGGGGCCTACAATGAGCAGTTCTTC. Looking up the rest from reference TRBV30 and TRBJ2-1 gives the full variable domain: SQTIHQWPATLVQPVGSPLSLECTVEGTSNPNLYWYRQAAGRGLQLLFYSVGIGQISSEVPQNLSASRPQDRQFILSSKKLLLSDSGFYLCAWREFSGAYNEQFFGPGTRLTVL.

This chain uses TRBV19 with TRBJ2-1; no definite D call. The CDR3 length is 13 residues. Germline loops: CDR1 LNHDA, CDR2 SQIVND (reference sequence). V was trimmed by 6 bases and J by 5 bases, leaving 11 bases between them. CDR3 region: CASSITSDNEQFF. The CDR3 nucleotides are TGTGCCAGTAGCATCACTTCCGACAATGAGCAGTTCTTC.

V gene TRBV9 combines with J gene TRBJ1-2; a possible D gene is TRBD1 (5 bases). This CDR3 has 15 amino acids. V was cut by 0 bases and J by 4 bases, with 13 bases left in between. CDR1 is SGDLS and CDR2 is YYNGEE in the germline V gene. The CDR3 DNA is TGTGCCAGCAGCGTAGACCACAGGAGCTCCTATGGCTACACCTTC. This translates into CASSVDHRSSYGYTF.

This clone was picked up one time. The chain uses TRBV5-1 and TRBJ2-5, with 12 bases lining up with TRBD2. Trimming removed 0 bases from V and 1 base from J; junction bases left unmatched: 7. CDR3 length: 18 residues. Germline V lookup: CDR1 SGHRS, CDR2 YFSETQ. Here the CDR3 reads CASSLDRTSGILQETQYF. Here the CDR3 DNA reads TGCGCCAGCAGCTTGGATCGGACTAGCGGGATCCTCCAAGAGACCCAGTACTTC.

CDR3 bases: TGTGCCATCAGTGAGTCTAGGAGGGGAGAGGAAAAACTGTTTTTT. Protein: CAISESRRGEEKLFF. The rearrangement uses TRBV10-3 and TRBJ1-4; D might be TRBD1 (5 bases). Germline loops: CDR1 ENHRY, CDR2 SYGVKD. V was trimmed by 0 bases and J by 8 bases, leaving 13 bases between them. The CDR3 extends over 15 amino acids.

This chain connects TRBV9 to TRBJ2-1, with 9 bases that match TRBD2. From germline, CDR1 is SGDLS and CDR2 YYNGEE. The length of the CDR3 is 17 residues. V lost 0 bases and J lost 4; bases outside the gene matches: 8. The CDR3 here is CASSVGLGLAGYNEQFF. Here the CDR3 DNA reads TGTGCCAGCAGCGTAGGTTTGGGGCTAGCGGGGTACAATGAGCAGTTCTTC. The full variable domain, in which reference TRBV9 and TRBJ2-1 provide the parts outside the CDR3, is DSGVTQTPKHLITATGQRVTLRCSPRSGDLSVYWYQQSLDQGLQFLIQYYNGEERAKGNILERFSAQQFPDLHSELNLSSLELGDSALYFCASSVGLGLAGYNEQFFGPGTRLTVL.

This clone showed up just once. This chain links TRBV30 with TRBJ2-6; D is unclear. The CDR3 contains 15 residues. Germline-derived CDR1 and CDR2 are GTSNPN and SVGIG (reference sequence). Trimming left V 4 bases short and J 0 bases short, with 10 bases between. CDR3 amino acids: CAWTTSSSGANVLTF. In DNA form, the CDR3 reads TGTGCCTGGACCACGAGTAGCTCTGGGGCCAACGTCCTGACTTTC.

This chain joins TRBV15 and TRBJ2-1, with D possibly matching TRBD1 (7 bases). Germline V gene data show CDR1 as LNHNV and CDR2 as YYDKDF (reference sequence). The CDR3 extends over 16 amino acids. V was pared by 3 bases and J by 3 bases, with 15 bases between. This CDR3 reads CATSRLGGGFYNEQFF. For the CDR3, the DNA is TGTGCCACCAGCAGGCTAGGAGGGGGCTTCTACAATGAGCAGTTCTTC.

This clone was found once. This chain uses TRBV27 with TRBJ2-7, with TRBD2 as a possible D gene (6 bases). The germline CDR1 and CDR2 sequences are MNHEY and SMNVEV (reference sequence). Deletions cut 3 bases from V and 5 bases from J, with 11 bases between. This CDR3 is built from 13 residues. CDR3 sequence: CASSFTWRDEQYF. DNA for the CDR3: TGTGCCAGCAGTTTTACATGGAGGGACGAGCAGTACTTC.

V gene TRBV21-1 combines with J gene TRBJ2-7; TRBD1 is the table's D call and was not checked against the DNA. TRBV21-1 represents a pseudogene. The CDR3 loop spans 14 amino acids. The CDR3 coding sequence is TGTGCCAGCAGCAAAAGGCAGGTTTGTTACGAGCAGTACTTC. Protein product: CASSKRQVCYEQYF.

The CDR3 DNA reads TGTGCCAGCAGCCAAGATAGCTTGGGATTTACAGGGCCCCAGCATTTT. It yields the protein CASSQDSLGFTGPQHF. The chain has TRBV4-2 and TRBJ1-5, with a weak D call TRBD1 (5 bases). The V end was cut by 0 bases, the J end by 9 bases, with 18 bases between. This CDR3 comprises 16 residues. Germline V lookup: CDR1 LGHNA, CDR2 YNFKEQ.

The CDR3 nucleotides read TGTGCCAGCAGCGATGGCAATCAGCCCCAGCATTTT. This codes for CASSDGNQPQHF. The chain carries TRBV5-4 and TRBJ1-5; D gene ambiguous. CDR3 length equals 12 residues. The germline V gene has CDR1 SGHNT and CDR2 YYREEE (reference sequence). The V end lost 4 bases, the J end lost 2 bases, and 4 bases lay between the germline ends.

The chain has TRBV4-2 and TRBJ2-3; TRBD2 aligns across 9 bases. Germline assignment: CDR1 LGHNA and CDR2 YNFKEQ. V dropped 0 bases and J dropped 2; count of bases not matched to a gene: 9. This CDR3 contains 18 residues. CDR3 DNA sequence: TGTGCCAGCAGCCAAGAGCCCAGGAGCGGGGGGAACACAGATACGCAGTATTTT. This translates into CASSQEPRSGGNTDTQYF.

The rearrangement links TRBV7-2 to TRBJ2-7; D call uncertain. With 1 base removed from V and 5 bases from J, the gap between germline ends came to 9 bases. CDR1 and CDR2 from the germline V gene are SGHTA and FQGNSA. The CDR3 is 13 amino acids. CDR3 residues: CASSLGALNEQYF. CDR3 coding DNA: TGTGCCAGCAGCTTAGGAGCCCTCAACGAGCAGTACTTC. The variable domain in full, with the rest retrieved from reference TRBV7-2 and TRBJ2-7, is GAGVSQSPSNKVTEKGKDVELRCDPISGHTALYWYRQSLGQGLEFLIYFQGNSAPDKSGLPSDRFSAERTGGSVSTLTIQRTQQEDSAVYLCASSLGALNEQYFGPGTRLTVT.

The J gene is TRBJ2-6, the V gene TRBV18, with D possibly matching TRBD1 (5 bases). The germline V gene has CDR1 KGHSH and CDR2 LQKENI. The CDR3 runs 15 residues. Trimming removed 2 bases at V and 2 bases at J, with 7 bases between. CDR3 nucleotides: TGTGCCAGCTCACCAACAGGTCCTGGGGCCAACGTCCTGACTTTC. Encoded protein: CASSPTGPGANVLTF.

This chain joins TRBV5-6 and TRBJ1-1, with 9 bases matching TRBD1. The length of the CDR3 is 16 residues. Germline V CDR1 and CDR2: SGHDT, YYEEEE. V was pared by 1 base and J by 4 bases, with 8 bases of the junction left unmatched. Written as DNA, the CDR3 is TGTGCCAGCAGCTTGCCTGGGACAGGGTATGGCACTGAAGCTTTCTTT. Amino acids: CASSLPGTGYGTEAFF.

The DNA of the CDR3 is TGTGCCAGCAGCCATTTCCACCCGGACAGGGCTAACTATGGCTACACCTTC. Protein sequence: CASSHFHPDRANYGYTF. This chain links TRBV4-2 with TRBJ1-2; 8 bases match TRBD1. The J segment lost 0 bases and the V segment lost 3 bases, leaving 9 bases of the junction unmatched. CDR1 and CDR2 from the germline V gene are LGHNA and YNFKEQ. CDR3 length: 17 residues.

The count of this clone is one. The chain uses TRBV6-5 and TRBJ1-2; 7 bases line up with TRBD1. There are 14 residues in the CDR3. The V and J ends lost 5 bases and 8 bases, in that order; junction bases with no gene match: 11. The germline gives CDR1 MNHEY, CDR2 SVGAGI. CDR3 sequence: CASSRQGTFVGYTF. CDR3 sequence (DNA): TGTGCCAGCAGTCGACAGGGAACCTTTGTCGGCTACACCTTC.

This chain links TRBV30 with TRBJ1-2; D gene ambiguous. This CDR3 is 12 amino acids long. V lost 2 bases and J lost 1, with 5 bases in between. Germline loops: CDR1 GTSNPN, CDR2 SVGIG (reference sequence). CDR3 in DNA: TGTGCCTGGAGTCGGAGTAACTATGGCTACACCTTC. Its protein is CAWSRSNYGYTF.

The sample holds one count of this clone. The chain has TRBV5-1 and TRBJ2-1, with no clear D. V lost 0 bases to trimming and J lost 5 bases, with 15 bases between them. CDR1 and CDR2 from the germline V gene are SGHRS and YFSETQ. This CDR3 has 16 amino acids. Here the CDR3 DNA reads TGCGCCAGCAGCTTGGTCGCTGCGAGCCCCCACAATGAGCAGTTCTTC. Translation gives CASSLVAASPHNEQFF.

The chain recombines TRBV2 with TRBJ2-1; 8 positions agree with TRBD1. V was pared by 5 bases and J by 7 bases, with 10 bases of the junction left unmatched. CDR1 is SNHLY and CDR2 is FYNNEI in the germline V gene. CDR3 size: 15 residues. The CDR3 is CASSPSGGVFNEQFF. CDR3 coding DNA: TGTGCCAGCAGTCCATCAGGGGGCGTCTTTAATGAGCAGTTCTTC.

This clone was observed a few times. The chain links TRBV30 to TRBJ2-3; maybe TRBD2 (6 bases). The CDR3 has 15 residues. Germline loops: CDR1 GTSNPN, CDR2 SVGIG (reference sequence). V was pared by 0 bases and J by 4 bases, with 14 bases between. The CDR3 region is CAWSVGGARADTQYF. The CDR3 DNA is TGTGCCTGGAGTGTCGGCGGGGCGCGGGCAGATACGCAGTATTTT.

The J gene is TRBJ2-7, the V gene TRBV10-3; perhaps TRBD2 as D (6 bases). This CDR3 comprises 15 residues. V was pared by 2 bases and J by 0 bases, with 11 bases between. Germline CDR1 and CDR2: ENHRY and SYGVKD. CDR3 DNA sequence: TGTGCCATCAGTGAGGTGGGGGGACCCTCCTACGAGCAGTACTTC. Its translation is CAISEVGGPSYEQYF.